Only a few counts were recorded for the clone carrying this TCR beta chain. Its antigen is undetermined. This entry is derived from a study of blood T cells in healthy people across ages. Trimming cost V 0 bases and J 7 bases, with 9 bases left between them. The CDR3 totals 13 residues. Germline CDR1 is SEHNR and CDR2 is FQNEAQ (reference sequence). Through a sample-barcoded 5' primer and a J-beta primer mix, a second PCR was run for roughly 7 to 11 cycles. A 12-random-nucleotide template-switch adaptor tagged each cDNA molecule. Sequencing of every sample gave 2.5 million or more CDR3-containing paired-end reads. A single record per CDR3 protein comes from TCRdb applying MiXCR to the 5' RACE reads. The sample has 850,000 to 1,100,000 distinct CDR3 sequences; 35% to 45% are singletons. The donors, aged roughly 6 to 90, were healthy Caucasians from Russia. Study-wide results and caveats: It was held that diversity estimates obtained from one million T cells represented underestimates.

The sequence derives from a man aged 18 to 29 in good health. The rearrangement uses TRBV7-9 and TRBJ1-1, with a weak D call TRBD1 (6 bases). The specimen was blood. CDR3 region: CASSLAGGGEAFF. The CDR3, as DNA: TGTGCCAGCAGCTTAGCAGGGGGTGGTGAAGCTTTCTTT.